The 15 T cell receptor beta chains in this list originate from one sample, sequenced in a study of identical twins. Each CDR3 protein is one row after TCRdb ran MiXCR on the 5' RACE reads. The sample contains hundreds of thousands of distinct CDR3 sequences, 18% of which appear only once. Separately, the same data were catalogued under a study of T cells expressing NK-cell markers.

The sample consisted of PBMCs. The receptors originated from a woman aged 18 to 35 in good health.

The chain has TRBV12-3 or TRBV12-4 and TRBJ2-3, with 7 bases matching TRBD2. The CDR3 contains 14 residues. Germline trimming cut 3 bases from V and 5 bases from J; bases unmatched to any gene: 5. As DNA, the CDR3 is TGTGCCAGCAGTTTGGGGGGGGAGGGAGATACGCAGTATTTT. Protein sequence: CASSLGGEGDTQYF.

The table lists this clonotype with a few counts. The chain has TRBV4-2 and TRBJ2-5; perhaps TRBD2 as D (6 bases). This CDR3 contains 13 residues. In germline, CDR1 is LGHNA, CDR2 YNFKEQ. V lost 6 bases to trimming and J lost 2 bases, with 10 bases between them. CDR3 in amino acids: CASRGTLQETQYF. As DNA, the CDR3 is TGTGCCAGCAGGGGGACTTTGCAAGAGACCCAGTACTTC.

The chain links TRBV3-1 to TRBJ1-5, with 7 bases lining up with TRBD1. Trimming removed 1 base from V and 0 bases from J; junction bases left unmatched: 9. Germline assignment: CDR1 LGHDT and CDR2 YNNKEL (reference sequence). The CDR3 is made up of 18 amino acids. Here the CDR3 reads CASSQGGGGGPSNQPQHF. Here the CDR3 DNA reads TGTGCCAGCAGCCAAGGGGGGGGAGGGGGCCCTAGCAATCAGCCCCAGCATTTT.

This clonotype was observed a few times. V gene TRBV5-1 combines with J gene TRBJ1-2; 9 bases match TRBD1. The CDR3 totals 14 residues. Germline loops: CDR1 SGHRS, CDR2 YFSETQ. V shed 2 bases and J 7 bases; nucleotides not matched to a gene: 6. The CDR3 loop reads CASSFTGGAGGYTF. The CDR3 bases are TGCGCCAGCAGCTTTACAGGGGGCGCCGGTGGCTACACCTTC.

This clonotype was seen more than once but under ten times. CDR3 loop: CASSEEGDTGELFF. CDR3 sequence (DNA): TGCGCCAGCAGTGAGGAGGGGGACACCGGGGAGCTGTTTTTT. V and J are TRBV10-1 and TRBJ2-2; D is perhaps TRBD1 (6 bases). V was pared by 2 bases and J by 3 bases, with 7 bases between. CDR1 WNHNN and CDR2 SYGVQD come from the germline V gene (reference sequence). This CDR3 region has 14 residues.

This clonotype occurred a few times. The V gene is TRBV10-3, the J gene TRBJ2-7; possibly TRBD2 for D (5 bases). From germline, CDR1 is ENHRY and CDR2 SYGVKD. The CDR3 extends over 12 amino acids. V gave up 10 bases and J gave up 3 bases, with 13 bases separating them. CDR3 residues: CANANRGYEQYF. The CDR3 region has the DNA TGTGCCAACGCCAATCGGGGCTACGAGCAGTACTTC.

This clonotype was seen more than once but under ten times. The chain couples TRBV9 to TRBJ2-7; 9 bases fit TRBD1. V was pared by 3 bases and J by 6 bases, with 10 bases of the junction left unmatched. The germline V gene encodes CDR1 SGDLS and CDR2 YYNGEE. The CDR3 contains 15 residues. Here the CDR3 DNA reads TGTGCCAGCAGCGCTTCCGGGACAGGGCTAACCGAGCAGTACTTC. It is translated as CASSASGTGLTEQYF. Full variable domain (missing parts from reference TRBV9 and TRBJ2-7): DSGVTQTPKHLITATGQRVTLRCSPRSGDLSVYWYQQSLDQGLQFLIQYYNGEERAKGNILERFSAQQFPDLHSELNLSSLELGDSALYFCASSASGTGLTEQYFGPGTRLTVT.

V gene TRBV9 combines with J gene TRBJ2-1; no firm D call. CDR3 length: 14 residues. V was trimmed by 4 bases and J by 5 bases, leaving 13 bases between them. Germline V gene sequence: CDR1 SGDLS, CDR2 YYNGEE. Written as DNA, the CDR3 is TGTGCCAGCAGCCCCCGAGCGCACGACAATGAGCAGTTCTTC. It codes for CASSPRAHDNEQFF.

This clonotype was seen a few times. The rearrangement joins TRBV28 to TRBJ2-3, with TRBD1 matching over 9 bases. The junction had 5 bases not matched to a gene; V was cut back by 3 bases and J by 1 base. This CDR3 has 16 amino acids. CDR1 and CDR2 from the germline V gene are MDHEN and SYDVKM. In DNA, the CDR3 is TGTGCCAGCAGTTTGCTGGGACAGGGAGGCACAGATACGCAGTATTTT. This gives the protein CASSLLGQGGTDTQYF.

The J gene is TRBJ2-2, the V gene TRBV20-1, with a weak D call TRBD1 (7 bases). Per germline, CDR1 DFQATT and CDR2 SNEGSKA (reference sequence). Trimming took 2 bases from V and 4 from J, leaving 20 bases between them. There are 17 residues in the CDR3. The CDR3 here is CSARNSRRGASTGELFF. CDR3 in DNA: TGCAGTGCTAGAAATAGTCGCAGGGGGGCCAGCACCGGGGAGCTGTTTTTT.

The chain is built from TRBV10-3 and TRBJ1-1; D unresolved. Germline values: CDR1 ENHRY, CDR2 SYGVKD. The V end was cut by 3 bases, the J end by 0 bases, with 17 bases between. The CDR3 has 17 amino acids. The CDR3 here is CAISDRYVGQLNTEAFF. In DNA, the CDR3 is TGTGCCATCAGTGATCGTTATGTTGGCCAGTTGAACACTGAAGCTTTCTTT.

DNA of the CDR3: TGTGCCAGCAGCTTCCCCGGGACTAGCGAGTCGAGCTCCTACAATGAGCAGTTCTTC. It translates to CASSFPGTSESSSYNEQFF. The chain recombines TRBV7-8 with TRBJ2-1; TRBD2 agrees at 10 bases. V gave up 3 bases and J gave up 0 bases; unmatched junction bases: 11. This CDR3 region has 19 residues. Germline CDR1 is SGHVS and CDR2 is FQNEAQ. Looking up the rest from reference TRBV7-8 and TRBJ2-1 gives the full variable domain: GAGVSQSPRYKVAKRGQDVALRCDPISGHVSLFWYQQALGQGPEFLTYFQNEAQLDKSGLPSDRFFAERPEGSVSTLKIQRTQQEDSAVYLCASSFPGTSESSSYNEQFFGPGTRLTVL.

This clonotype was observed a handful of times. The chain uses TRBV6-5 and TRBJ1-6, with a tentative D call TRBD1 (5 bases). The CDR3 loop spans 16 amino acids. V lost 4 bases and J 6 bases, leaving 16 bases between the germline ends. CDR1 is MNHEY and CDR2 is SVGAGI in the germline V gene. DNA of the CDR3: TGTGCCAGCAGTTTAGAGGGGCAATACGGTAATTCACCCCTCCACTTT. Its translation: CASSLEGQYGNSPLHF.

V and J are TRBV5-6 and TRBJ2-3, with 7 bases lining up with TRBD2. V lost 3 bases and J lost 2; bases outside the gene matches: 12. The germline CDR1 and CDR2 sequences are SGHDT and YYEEEE. This CDR3 spans 17 amino acids. CDR3 sequence: CASSSTSARGSTDTQYF. The CDR3 bases are TGTGCCAGCAGCTCTACTAGCGCGAGAGGGTCCACAGATACGCAGTATTTT.

The chain joins TRBV7-9 to TRBJ1-2; 9 bases agree with TRBD1. The CDR3 totals 10 residues. V gave up 9 bases and J gave up 14 bases; unmatched junction bases: 7. Germline CDR1 is SEHNR and CDR2 is FQNEAQ (reference sequence). CDR3 sequence (DNA): TGTGCCAGTGGACAGGGGAGGGAAACCTTC. Amino acids: CASGQGRETF. The variable domain in full, completed from reference TRBV7-9 and TRBJ1-2, reads DTGVSQNPRHKITKRGQNVTFRCDPISEHNRLYWYRQTLGQGPEFLTYFQNEAQLEKSRLLSDRFSAERPKGSFSTLEIQRTEQGDSAMYLCASGQGRETFGSGTRLTVV.